A selection of T cell receptor beta chains follows, all from one sample in a study of cytomegalovirus exposure and HLA in healthy donors. Only in-frame clones appear in the TCRdb table, and some are missing; sequencing was by immunoSEQ multiplex PCR. The sample carries about 190,000 clones, approximately 75% recorded once. The material sequenced was PBMCs. The receptors originated from a man in his thirties or forties in good health and CMV-seropositive. The CDR3 runs from the conserved cysteine through the conserved F or W. The D gene is left open where the match is weak. Clone size is shown for a subset of rows, as once, few, many or a class of expanded clone.

J gene: TRBJ2-7; V gene: TRBV28; clone size: few; D gene: -; CDR3 protein: CASSLGVGRGEQYF; CDR3 DNA: TGTGCCAGCAGTTTAGGGGTAGGCAGGGGAGAGCAGTACTTC
J gene: TRBJ2-1; V gene: TRBV28; clone size: -; D gene: -; CDR3 protein: CASSFPLRAGIYNEQFF; CDR3 DNA: TGTGCCAGCAGTTTCCCCCTTAGGGCGGGAATCTACAATGAGCAGTTCTTC
J gene: TRBJ2-3; V gene: TRBV6-5; clone size: -; D gene: -; CDR3 protein: CASSDPGATQYF; CDR3 DNA: TGTGCCAGCAGCGACCCTGGGGCTACGCAGTATTTT
J gene: TRBJ1-2; V gene: TRBV9; clone size: few; D gene: -; CDR3 protein: CASSVVREGGYGYTF; CDR3 DNA: TGTGCCAGCAGCGTAGTGAGGGAAGGCGGGTATGGCTACACCTTC
J gene: TRBJ2-1; V gene: TRBV28; clone size: -; D gene: -; CDR3 protein: CASSLTGSSYNEQFF; CDR3 DNA: TGTGCCAGCAGTTTAACCGGGAGCTCCTACAATGAGCAGTTCTTC
J gene: TRBJ2-7; V gene: TRBV4-3; clone size: -; D gene: -; CDR3 protein: CASSRGVGADSSYEQYF; CDR3 DNA: TGCGCCAGCAGCCGGGGGGTAGGGGCGGATAGCTCCTACGAGCAGTACTTC
J gene: TRBJ1-6; V gene: TRBV30; clone size: -; D gene: -; CDR3 protein: CASQGGNNHNSPLHF; CDR3 DNA: TGTGCCTCGCAGGGAGGGAATAACCATAATTCACCCCTCCACTTT
J gene: TRBJ2-7; V gene: TRBV5-4; clone size: -; D gene: TRBD1; CDR3 protein: CASSLRQGARNEQYF; CDR3 DNA: TGTGCCAGCAGCCTACGACAGGGGGCGCGGAACGAGCAGTACTTC
J gene: TRBJ2-1; V gene: TRBV15; clone size: -; D gene: TRBD2; CDR3 protein: CATSRSRTSGENEQFF; CDR3 DNA: TGTGCCACCAGCAGGTCTCGGACTAGCGGGGAAAATGAGCAGTTCTTC
J gene: TRBJ2-7; V gene: TRBV6-1; clone size: -; D gene: -; CDR3 protein: CASRQGHIYEQYF; CDR3 DNA: TGTGCCAGCAGGCAGGGACATATCTACGAGCAGTACTTC
J gene: TRBJ1-1; V gene: TRBV4-2; clone size: -; D gene: -; CDR3 protein: CASSRDTSRSANTEAFF; CDR3 DNA: TGTGCCAGCAGTCGGGACACTTCTCGTTCGGCGAACACTGAAGCTTTCTTT
J gene: TRBJ2-5; V gene: TRBV5-3; clone size: -; D gene: -; CDR3 protein: CARSHPLAAQETQYF; CDR3 DNA: TGTGCCAGAAGCCACCCCTTAGCGGCCCAAGAGACCCAGTACTTC
J gene: TRBJ2-3; V gene: TRBV11-2; clone size: once; D gene: TRBD2; CDR3 protein: CASSLGLARADTQYF; CDR3 DNA: TGTGCCAGCAGCCTCGGACTAGCGAGGGCAGATACGCAGTATTTT
J gene: TRBJ1-6; V gene: TRBV5-4; clone size: -; D gene: -; CDR3 protein: CASSLGQARSPLHF; CDR3 DNA: TGTGCCAGCAGCTTGGGACAGGCGAGGTCACCCCTCCACTTT
J gene: TRBJ2-1; V gene: TRBV5-1; clone size: -; D gene: -; CDR3 protein: CASSPGDPYNEQFF; CDR3 DNA: TGCGCCAGCAGCCCAGGGGATCCCTACAATGAGCAGTTCTTC
J gene: TRBJ2-5; V gene: TRBV28; clone size: -; D gene: -; CDR3 protein: CASRGERDQETQYF; CDR3 DNA: TGTGCCAGCAGGGGGGAGCGGGACCAAGAGACCCAGTACTTC
J gene: TRBJ2-5; V gene: TRBV30; clone size: -; D gene: TRBD2; CDR3 protein: CAWSRLAGPGTQYF; CDR3 DNA: TGTGCCTGGAGTCGACTAGCGGGGCCGGGGACCCAGTACTTC
J gene: TRBJ1-5; V gene: TRBV28; clone size: -; D gene: TRBD1; CDR3 protein: CASSSGQGVNQPQHF; CDR3 DNA: TGTGCCAGCAGTTCGGGACAGGGGGTTAATCAGCCCCAGCATTTT
J gene: TRBJ1-2; V gene: TRBV9; clone size: -; D gene: -; CDR3 protein: CASSVSGLDGYTF; CDR3 DNA: TGTGCCAGCAGCGTTTCAGGGTTGGATGGCTACACCTTC
J gene: TRBJ1-4; V gene: TRBV7-9; clone size: -; D gene: -; CDR3 protein: CASSVDSATNEKLFF; CDR3 DNA: TGTGCCAGCAGCGTCGACTCTGCAACTAATGAAAAACTGTTTTTT
J gene: TRBJ1-4; V gene: TRBV2; clone size: few; D gene: -; CDR3 protein: CASSADRTNEKLFF; CDR3 DNA: TGTGCCAGCAGCGCCGACAGAACTAATGAAAAACTGTTTTTT
J gene: TRBJ2-7; V gene: TRBV10-3; clone size: -; D gene: TRBD2; CDR3 protein: CAIKGGLSYEQYF; CDR3 DNA: TGTGCCATCAAGGGAGGGCTTTCCTACGAGCAGTACTTC
J gene: TRBJ2-3; V gene: TRBV19; clone size: -; D gene: TRBD2; CDR3 protein: CASKLAGADTQYF; CDR3 DNA: TGTGCCAGTAAACTAGCGGGAGCAGATACGCAGTATTTT
J gene: TRBJ2-7; V gene: TRBV28; clone size: few; D gene: TRBD1; CDR3 protein: CASSTEGTGVYEQYF; CDR3 DNA: TGTGCCAGCTCAACGGAAGGGACAGGGGTCTACGAGCAGTACTTC